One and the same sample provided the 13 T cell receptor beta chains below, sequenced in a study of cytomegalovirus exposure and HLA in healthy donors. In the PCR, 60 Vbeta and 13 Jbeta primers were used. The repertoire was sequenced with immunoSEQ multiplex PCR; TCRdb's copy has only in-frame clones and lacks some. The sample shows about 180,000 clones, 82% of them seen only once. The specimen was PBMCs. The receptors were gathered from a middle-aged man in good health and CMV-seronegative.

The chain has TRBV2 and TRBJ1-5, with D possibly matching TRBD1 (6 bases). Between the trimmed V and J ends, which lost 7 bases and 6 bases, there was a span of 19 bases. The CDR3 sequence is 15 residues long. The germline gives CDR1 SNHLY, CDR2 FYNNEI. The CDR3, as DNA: TGTGCCAGCAAGCCCCACAGGGACCATGGTCAGCCCCAGCATTTT. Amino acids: CASKPHRDHGQPQHF.

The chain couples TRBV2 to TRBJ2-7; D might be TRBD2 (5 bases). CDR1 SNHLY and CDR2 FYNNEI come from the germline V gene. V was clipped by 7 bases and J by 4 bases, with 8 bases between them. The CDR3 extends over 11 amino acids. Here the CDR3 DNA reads TGTGCCAGCAATCGGGGTTACGAGCAGTACTTC. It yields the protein CASNRGYEQYF.

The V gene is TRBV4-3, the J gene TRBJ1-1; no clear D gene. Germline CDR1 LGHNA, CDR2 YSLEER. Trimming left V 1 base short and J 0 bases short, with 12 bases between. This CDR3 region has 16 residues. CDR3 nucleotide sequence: TGCGCCAGCAGCCAAGTCTGGCCTTTTATGAACACTGAAGCTTTCTTT. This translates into CASSQVWPFMNTEAFF.

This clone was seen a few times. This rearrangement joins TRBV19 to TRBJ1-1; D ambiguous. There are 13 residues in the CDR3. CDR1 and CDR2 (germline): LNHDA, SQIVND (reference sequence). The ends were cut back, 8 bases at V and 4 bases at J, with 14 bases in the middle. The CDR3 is CASLGRVGTEAFF. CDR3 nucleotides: TGTGCCAGTTTGGGGAGGGTGGGCACTGAAGCTTTCTTT.

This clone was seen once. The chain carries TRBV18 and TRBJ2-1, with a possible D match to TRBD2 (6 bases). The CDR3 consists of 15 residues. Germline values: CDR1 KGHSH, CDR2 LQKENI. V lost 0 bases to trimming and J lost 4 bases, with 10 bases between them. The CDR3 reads CASSPPGTSYNEQFF. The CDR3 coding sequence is TGTGCCAGCTCACCACCTGGGACTTCATACAATGAGCAGTTCTTC.

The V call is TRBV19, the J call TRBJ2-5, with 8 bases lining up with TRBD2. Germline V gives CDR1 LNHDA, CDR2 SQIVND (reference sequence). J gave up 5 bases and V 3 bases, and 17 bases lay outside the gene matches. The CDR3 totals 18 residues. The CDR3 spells CASSMGLAGSISLETQYF. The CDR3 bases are TGTGCCAGTAGTATGGGGCTAGCGGGTTCCATATCGTTGGAGACCCAGTACTTC.

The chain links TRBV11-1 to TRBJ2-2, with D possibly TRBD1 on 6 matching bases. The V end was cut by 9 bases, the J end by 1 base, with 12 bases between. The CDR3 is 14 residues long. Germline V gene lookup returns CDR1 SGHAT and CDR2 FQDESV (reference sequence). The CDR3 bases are TGTGCCAGTATTGGACAGAGGAACACCGGGGAGCTGTTTTTT. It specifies CASIGQRNTGELFF.

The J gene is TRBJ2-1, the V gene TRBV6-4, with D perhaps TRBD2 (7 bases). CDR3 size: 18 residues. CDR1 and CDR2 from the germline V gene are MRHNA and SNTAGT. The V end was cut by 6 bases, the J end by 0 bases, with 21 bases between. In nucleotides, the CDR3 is TGTGCCAGCAGCCCGAAGGTGGGGGGGCCGGGCTCCTACAATGAGCAGTTCTTC. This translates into CASSPKVGGPGSYNEQFF.

CDR3 in amino acids: CASSLVGGNTEAFF. As DNA, the CDR3 is TGTGCCAGCAGCTTGGTAGGGGGGAACACTGAAGCTTTCTTT. V and J are TRBV5-6 and TRBJ1-1; D may be TRBD1 (6 bases). This CDR3 spans 14 amino acids. The germline V gene encodes CDR1 SGHDT and CDR2 YYEEEE. Trimming shortened V by 0 bases and J by 1 base, and 7 bases separated the two germline ends.

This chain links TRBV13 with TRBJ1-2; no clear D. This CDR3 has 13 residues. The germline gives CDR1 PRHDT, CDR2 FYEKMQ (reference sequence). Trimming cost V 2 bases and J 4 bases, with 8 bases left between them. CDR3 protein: CASSLRHGYGYTF. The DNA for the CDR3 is TGTGCCAGCAGCTTAAGACATGGCTATGGCTACACCTTC. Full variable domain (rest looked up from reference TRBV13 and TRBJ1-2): AAGVIQSPRHLIKEKRETATLKCYPIPRHDTVYWYQQGPGQDPQFLISFYEKMQSDKGSIPDRFSAQQFSDYHSELNMSSLELGDSALYFCASSLRHGYGYTFGSGTRLTVV.

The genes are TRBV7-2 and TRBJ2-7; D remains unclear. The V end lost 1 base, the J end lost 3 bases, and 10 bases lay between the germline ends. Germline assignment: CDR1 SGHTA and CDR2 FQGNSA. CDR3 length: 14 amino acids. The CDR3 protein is CASSLVGSSYEQYF. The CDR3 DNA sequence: TGTGCCAGCAGCTTAGTCGGGTCCAGCTACGAGCAGTACTTC.

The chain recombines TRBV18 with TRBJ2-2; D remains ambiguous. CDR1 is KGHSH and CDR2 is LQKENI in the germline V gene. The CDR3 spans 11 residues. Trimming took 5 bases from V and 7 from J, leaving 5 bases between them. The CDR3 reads CASSSVGELFF. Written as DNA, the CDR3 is TGTGCCAGCTCATCGGTCGGGGAGCTGTTTTTT.

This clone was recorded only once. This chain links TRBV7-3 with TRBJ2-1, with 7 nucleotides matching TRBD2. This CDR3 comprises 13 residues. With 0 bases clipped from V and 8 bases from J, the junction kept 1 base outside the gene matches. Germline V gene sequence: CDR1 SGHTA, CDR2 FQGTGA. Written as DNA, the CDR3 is TGTGCCAGCAGCTTAACGCGGGAGTATGAGCAGTTCTTC. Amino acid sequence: CASSLTREYEQFF.